These 24 T cell receptor beta chains were sequenced from one sample in a study of cytomegalovirus exposure and HLA in healthy donors. 13 Jbeta primers and 60 Vbeta primers were used for the PCR. TCRdb's table, derived via immunoSEQ multiplex PCR, lists solely in-frame clones and lacks some. The table shows fewer than 200,000 clones, with around 76% occurring only once. Sequencing used PBMCs. These TCRs come from a man in his sixties in good health and CMV-seronegative.

This chain's CDR3 is CAWSVGGPNFF. DNA for the CDR3: TGTGCCTGGAGTGTCGGTGGGCCCAATTTCTTC. The chain has TRBV30 and TRBJ2-1, with D hard to call. In germline, CDR1 is GTSNPN, CDR2 SVGIG (reference sequence). The CDR3 contains 11 residues. Trimming stripped 0 bases from V and 16 bases from J, with 13 bases between.

This chain links TRBV27 with TRBJ1-2; 10 nucleotides match TRBD1. CDR1 is MNHEY, CDR2 SMNVEV, per germline (reference sequence). V gave up 6 bases and J gave up 6 bases; unmatched junction bases: 13. This CDR3 is 16 amino acids long. CDR3 sequence: CASSPYSGQGTHGYTF. The CDR3 nucleotides read TGTGCCAGCAGCCCTTATTCGGGACAGGGGACGCATGGCTACACCTTC.

The chain carries TRBV7-2 and TRBJ2-2; maybe TRBD1 (8 bases). V was clipped by 5 bases and J by 3 bases, with 13 bases between them. Germline-derived CDR1 and CDR2 are SGHTA and FQGNSA. This CDR3 is built from 15 residues. The CDR3 DNA reads as TGTGCCAGCAGCAGGACAGGGAGGGACACCGGGGAGCTGTTTTTT. Its translation: CASSRTGRDTGELFF.

As DNA, the CDR3 is TGTGCCAGCAGCCCCCTAGGAGGGGTTGGTGAAAAACTGTTTTTT. This translates into CASSPLGGVGEKLFF. The chain combines TRBV5-5 with TRBJ1-4; D may be TRBD1 (5 bases). The CDR3 is 15 amino acids. Germline V CDR1 and CDR2: SGHKS, YYEKEE (reference sequence). The ends were cut back, 4 bases at V and 7 bases at J, with 17 bases in the middle. Drawing the rest from reference TRBV5-5 and TRBJ1-4, the complete variable domain is DAGVTQSPTHLIKTRGQQVTLRCSPISGHKSVSWYQQVLGQGPQFIFQYYEKEERGRGNFPDRFSARQFPNYSSELNVNALLLGDSALYLCASSPLGGVGEKLFFGSGTQLSVL.

This chain connects TRBV11-3 to TRBJ1-5, with 7 nucleotides matching TRBD1. The CDR3 sequence is 13 residues long. V was clipped by 5 bases and J by 5 bases; unmatched bases: 3. The germline gives CDR1 SGHNT, CDR2 YENEEA. CDR3 DNA sequence: TGTGCCAGCAGCCTACAGGGGTATCAGCCCCAGCATTTT. Its translation: CASSLQGYQPQHF. The variable domain in full, with the rest retrieved from reference TRBV11-3 and TRBJ1-5, is EAGVVQSPRYKIIEKKQPVAFWCNPISGHNTLYWYLQNLGQGPELLIRYENEEAVDDSQLPKDRFSAERLKGVDSTLKIQPAELGDSAVYLCASSLQGYQPQHFGDGTRLSIL.

Note on this clone: This CDR3 is also generated by other DNA sequences in the sample. The chain carries TRBV28 and TRBJ1-2, with D perhaps matching TRBD1 (5 bases). Trimming cost V 5 bases and J 4 bases, with 11 bases left between them. The germline V gene has CDR1 MDHEN and CDR2 SYDVKM. There are 13 residues in the CDR3. The CDR3 nucleotides read TGTGCCAGCAGTCCTACAGGCTCCTATGGCTACACCTTC. Amino acid sequence: CASSPTGSYGYTF.

This clone was observed a handful of times. This sequence joins TRBV18 and TRBJ2-1; 16 positions agree with TRBD2. J was trimmed by 7 bases and V by 6 bases; bases with no gene match: 6. Germline lookup yields CDR1 KGHSH and CDR2 LQKENI. The CDR3 is 16 amino acids. CDR3 in amino acids: CASSSGTSGGGNEQFF. DNA of the CDR3: TGTGCCAGCTCGTCCGGGACTAGCGGGGGGGGAAATGAGCAGTTCTTC.

The chain uses TRBV27 and TRBJ1-1; D possibly corresponds to TRBD1 (5 bases). The V end lost 5 bases, the J end lost 0 bases, and 13 bases lay between the germline ends. CDR3 length: 15 amino acids. The germline V gene encodes CDR1 MNHEY and CDR2 SMNVEV (reference sequence). DNA for the CDR3: TGTGCCAGCAGTGCCCGGAGGGGCATGAACACTGAAGCTTTCTTT. Translated: CASSARRGMNTEAFF.

The rearrangement links TRBV19 to TRBJ1-4; D remains unclear. Germline CDR1 LNHDA, CDR2 SQIVND (reference sequence). There are 15 residues in the CDR3. The V end was cut by 1 base, the J end by 1 base, with 7 bases between. Here the CDR3 reads CASSIARGTNEKLFF. CDR3 bases: TGTGCCAGTAGTATAGCCCGGGGAACTAATGAAAAACTGTTTTTT. Combining the CDR3 with reference TRBV19 and TRBJ1-4 gives the whole variable domain DGGITQSPKYLFRKEGQNVTLSCEQNLNHDAMYWYRQDPGQGLRLIYYSQIVNDFQKGDIAEGYSVSREKKESFPLTVTSAQKNPTAFYLCASSIARGTNEKLFFGSGTQLSVL.

This clone has more than one count but fewer than ten. The V call is TRBV5-4, the J call TRBJ1-2; tentatively, D is TRBD1 (5 bases). Germline V CDR1 and CDR2: SGHNT, YYREEE (reference sequence). The CDR3 is made up of 14 amino acids. The ends were cut back, 4 bases at V and 0 bases at J, with 10 bases in the middle. The CDR3 loop reads CASSPDRANYGYTF. For the CDR3, the DNA is TGTGCCAGCAGCCCCGACAGAGCTAACTATGGCTACACCTTC.

This chain connects TRBV11-3 to TRBJ2-2; possibly TRBD2 for D (5 bases). The V and J ends lost 5 bases and 2 bases respectively, with 12 bases between them. The CDR3 extends over 15 amino acids. CDR1 and CDR2 (germline): SGHNT, YENEEA. This CDR3 reads CASSPRRGNTGELFF. CDR3 coding DNA: TGTGCCAGCAGCCCCCGCCGGGGTAACACCGGGGAGCTGTTTTTT.

This chain connects TRBV2 to TRBJ1-4; the D gene is possibly TRBD1 (6 bases). The germline V gene has CDR1 SNHLY and CDR2 FYNNEI. The CDR3 runs to 15 residues. Trimming cost V 5 bases and J 2 bases, with 12 bases left between them. Written as DNA, the CDR3 is TGTGCCAGCAGTTTACAGGGTAGGACTAATGAAAAACTGTTTTTT. Its protein product is CASSLQGRTNEKLFF.

The sample holds a few counts of this clone. V is TRBV6-1 and J is TRBJ2-3, with D possibly being TRBD1 (6 bases). CDR1 and CDR2 from the germline V gene are MNHNS and SASEGT. The CDR3 is made up of 13 amino acids. V was cut by 8 bases and J by 7 bases, with 16 bases left in between. CDR3 loop: CASGGSQGYTQYF. DNA for the CDR3: TGTGCCAGCGGAGGATCACAGGGATATACGCAGTATTTT.

This clone was seen only a few times. At one of its ends the junction is not consistent with the germline gene, which may arise from a read error. The chain employs TRBV7-2 and TRBJ2-1, with 12 bases identical to TRBD2. From germline, CDR1 is SGHTA and CDR2 FQGNSA. This CDR3 region has 15 residues. This CDR3 is CASSLAGGRYNEQFF. CDR3 DNA sequence: TGTGCCAGCAGCCTAGCGGGGGGGCGCTACAATGAGCAGTTCTTC.

J is TRBJ2-7 and V is TRBV6-9, with 8 bases lining up with TRBD1. J lost 2 bases, V lost 6 bases, and 33 bases had no gene match. The CDR3 spans 23 residues. Germline V gene sequence: CDR1 MNHGY, CDR2 SVAAGI. Here the CDR3 reads CASSYPAGLSERTGRLWTYEQYF. CDR3 coding DNA: TGTGCCAGCAGCTACCCCGCAGGCCTGTCCGAACGGACAGGGAGGCTGTGGACCTACGAGCAGTACTTC.

The chain has TRBV7-9 and TRBJ1-2; a possible D gene is TRBD1 (5 bases). V was cut by 5 bases and J by 6 bases, with 16 bases left in between. CDR1 is SEHNR and CDR2 is FQNEAQ in the germline V gene (reference sequence). This CDR3 spans 14 amino acids. CDR3 DNA: TGTGCCAGCAGCACCGGCGGGGCCAAACATGGCTACACCTTC. Amino acids: CASSTGGAKHGYTF. Looking up the rest from reference TRBV7-9 and TRBJ1-2 gives the full variable domain: DTGVSQNPRHKITKRGQNVTFRCDPISEHNRLYWYRQTLGQGPEFLTYFQNEAQLEKSRLLSDRFSAERPKGSFSTLEIQRTEQGDSAMYLCASSTGGAKHGYTFGSGTRLTVV.

The chain employs TRBV14 and TRBJ2-2; 14 bases match TRBD2. The CDR3 sequence is 16 residues long. Per germline, CDR1 SGHDN and CDR2 FVKESK. V dropped 4 bases and J dropped 4; count of bases not matched to a gene: 2. The CDR3 loop is CASSPGLAGVTGELFF. CDR3 bases: TGTGCCAGCAGCCCGGGACTAGCGGGAGTCACCGGGGAGCTGTTTTTT.

The chain carries TRBV2 and TRBJ1-2; 8 bases agree with TRBD1. This CDR3 contains 12 residues. CDR1 and CDR2 from the germline V gene are SNHLY and FYNNEI. Trimming took 8 bases from V and 3 from J; bases not matched to a gene: 2. The DNA of the CDR3 is TGTGCCAGCGGGGGACAGGACTATGGCTACACCTTC. It translates to CASGGQDYGYTF. The complete variable domain, with remaining parts taken from reference TRBV2 and TRBJ1-2, reads EPEVTQTPSHQVTQMGQEVILRCVPISNHLYFYWYRQILGQKVEFLVSFYNNEISEKSEIFDDQFSVERPDGSNFTLKIRSTKLEDSAMYFCASGGQDYGYTFGSGTRLTVV.

The chain employs TRBV7-3 and TRBJ2-1; no definite D call. V was cut by 5 bases and J by 9 bases, with 11 bases left in between. This CDR3 has 12 residues. CDR1 and CDR2 (germline): SGHTA, FQGTGA. CDR3 amino acids: CASSDPPGEQFF. The CDR3 region has the DNA TGTGCCAGCAGCGACCCCCCGGGTGAGCAGTTCTTC.

The rearrangement joins TRBV6-5 to TRBJ1-6; D is possibly TRBD1 (5 bases). V lost 6 bases and J 8 bases, leaving 17 bases between the germline ends. The CDR3 spans 15 residues. The germline gives CDR1 MNHEY, CDR2 SVGAGI. CDR3 amino acids: CASSGGLGRDSPLHF. Written as DNA, the CDR3 is TGTGCCAGCAGCGGGGGACTAGGACGGGATTCACCCCTCCACTTT.

This chain links TRBV19 with TRBJ1-1; D is unclear. The V gene's germline CDR1 is LNHDA and CDR2 SQIVND (reference sequence). This CDR3 is built from 15 residues. V lost 5 bases to trimming and J lost 5 bases, with 18 bases between them. In nucleotides, the CDR3 is TGTGCCAGTAGTCAACCCGGAGGAGGAGCGACTGAAGCTTTCTTT. Translation: CASSQPGGGATEAFF.

The genes are TRBV7-2 and TRBJ1-2; D unclear. This CDR3 has 16 amino acids. The ends were cut back, 0 bases at V and 4 bases at J, with 15 bases in the middle. CDR1 and CDR2 (germline): SGHTA, FQGNSA. The DNA for the CDR3 is TGTGCCAGCAGCTTAGCCATTACGGCAAACAGCTATGGCTACACCTTC. Protein sequence: CASSLAITANSYGYTF.

The rearrangement links TRBV11-2 to TRBJ2-1, with D unclear. There are 16 residues in the CDR3. Trimming removed 1 base at V and 4 bases at J, with 14 bases between. Germline V CDR1 and CDR2: SGHAT, FQNNGV. CDR3 loop: CASSLGALSRYNEQFF. DNA of the CDR3: TGTGCCAGCAGCTTAGGAGCCCTTAGCCGGTACAATGAGCAGTTCTTC.

This clone was detected only once. The CDR3 region has the DNA TGTGCCAGCAGTCCCACTAGCGGGGGTTCCGCCGGGGAGCTGTTTTTT. This gives the protein CASSPTSGGSAGELFF. The V gene is TRBV7-3, the J gene TRBJ2-2; 11 nucleotides align to TRBD2. The CDR3 totals 16 residues. Germline CDR1 and CDR2: SGHTA and FQGTGA. The J segment lost 6 bases and the V segment lost 6 bases, leaving 9 bases of the junction unmatched. The variable domain in full, completed from reference TRBV7-3 and TRBJ2-2, reads GAGVSQTPSNKVTEKGKYVELRCDPISGHTALYWYRQSLGQGPEFLIYFQGTGAADDSGLPNDRFFAVRPEGSVSTLKIQRTERGDSAVYLCASSPTSGGSAGELFFGEGSRLTVL.